This T cell receptor (beta chain) stems from a study of blood T cell repertoires in COVID-19. Across the whole study: Acute and convalescent COVID-19 samples came from the United States, Italy and Spain. T cells, B-cell-depleted T cells, or PBMCs supplied cDNA or gDNA.

For this clone: One junction end does not reproduce the germline sequence, and a read error may be involved.

Original analysis: Quantification of nucleated cells was approximated via reference gene primer amplification. Only in-frame clones appear in the TCRdb table, and some are missing; sequencing was by immunoSEQ multiplex PCR. V and J calls plus clone size are reproduced from that table; the DNA served to infer D and trimming. The profile shows around 100,000 clones, 69% of them singletons. Germline V CDR1 and CDR2: MGHDK, SYGVNS. The CDR3 has 15 amino acids. This receptor was identified in a man older than 75 with acute or convalescent COVID-19. The sequenced sample consisted of peripheral blood. The rearrangement links TRBV25-1 to TRBJ2-7, with D possibly TRBD2 on 7 matching bases. The DNA of the CDR3 is TGTGCCAGCAGCAACCCGGGGGGCTTAGGCTACGAACAGTACTTC. Its protein is CASSNPGGLGYEQYF.